This T cell receptor (beta chain) is drawn from a study of blood T cell repertoires in COVID-19. Background on the study: COVID-19 samples from acute and convalescent phases originated in the United States, Italy and Spain. PBMCs, B-cell-depleted T cells, or T cells were the source of the cDNA or gDNA that made up the material.

In the original processing: The assay estimated nucleated cells by amplifying reference gene primers. Using immunoSEQ multiplex PCR, the repertoire was profiled, and TCRdb retains in-frame clones only, with some absent. D and trimming were read from the DNA, whereas the V and J calls and clone size are those reported in that table. The sample shows some 400,000 clones, 90% of them seen only once. Germline CDR1 reads LGHDT; CDR2 reads YNNKEL (reference sequence). Trimming took off 2 bases at V and 8 bases at J, with 12 bases between the two ends. This CDR3 is 13 amino acids long. The sample was peripheral blood. The TCR sequence derives from a man aged 18 to 30 with active or convalescent COVID-19. V usage is TRBV3-1 (or the pseudogene TRBV3-2) and J usage is TRBJ1-2; possible D gene TRBD1, 6 bases. The CDR3 sequence: CASSQPGGWGYTF. CDR3 in DNA: TGTGCCAGCAGCCAACCGGGGGGCTGGGGCTACACCTTC.